This T cell receptor (beta chain) was documented in a study of T-cell reconstitution after alpha-beta-depleted transplantation in children. Unique molecular identifiers were used to barcode this TCRbeta library. MiXCR was run by TCRdb on the PCR reads, yielding one entry per CDR3 protein. This table has a few hundred thousand distinct CDR3 sequences, roughly 15% appearing once. This CDR3 spans 13 amino acids. The germline V gene has CDR1 ENHRY and CDR2 SYGVKD. The V end was cut by 2 bases, the J end by 4 bases, with 9 bases between. The clonotype comes from a human donor who donated a stem cell graft to a child with Fanconi anemia. The chain recombines TRBV10-3 with TRBJ2-7; D is perhaps TRBD1 (5 bases). The input for sequencing was PBMCs, taken from the stem cell graft. DNA for the CDR3: TGTGCCATCAGTGAGGGACACTTTTACGAGCAGTACGTC. It codes for CAISEGHFYEQYV.